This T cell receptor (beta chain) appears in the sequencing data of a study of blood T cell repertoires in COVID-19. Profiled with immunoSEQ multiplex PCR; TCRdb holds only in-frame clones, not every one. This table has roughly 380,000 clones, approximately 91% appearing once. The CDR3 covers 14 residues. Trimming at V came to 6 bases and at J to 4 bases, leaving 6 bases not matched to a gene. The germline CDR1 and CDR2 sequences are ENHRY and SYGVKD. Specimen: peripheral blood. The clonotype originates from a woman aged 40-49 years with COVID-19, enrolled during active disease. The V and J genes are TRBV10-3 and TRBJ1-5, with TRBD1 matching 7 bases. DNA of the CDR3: TGTGCCATCAGGGCCGGGACAGCAAATCAGCCCCAGCATTTT. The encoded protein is CAIRAGTANQPQHF.